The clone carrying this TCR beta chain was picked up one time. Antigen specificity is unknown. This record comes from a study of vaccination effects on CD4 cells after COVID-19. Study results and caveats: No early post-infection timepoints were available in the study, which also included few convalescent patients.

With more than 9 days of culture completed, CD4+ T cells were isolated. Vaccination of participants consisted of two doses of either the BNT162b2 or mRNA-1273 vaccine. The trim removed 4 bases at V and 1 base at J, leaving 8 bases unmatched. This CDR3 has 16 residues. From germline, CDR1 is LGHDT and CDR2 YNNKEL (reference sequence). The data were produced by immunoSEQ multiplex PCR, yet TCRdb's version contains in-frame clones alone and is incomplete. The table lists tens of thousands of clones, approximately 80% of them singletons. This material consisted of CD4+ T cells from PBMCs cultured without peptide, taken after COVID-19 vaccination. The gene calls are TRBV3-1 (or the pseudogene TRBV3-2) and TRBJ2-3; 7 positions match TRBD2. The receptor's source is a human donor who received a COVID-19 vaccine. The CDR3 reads CASSPSGGGRTDTQYF. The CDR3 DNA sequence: TGTGCCAGCAGCCCAAGTGGCGGGGGACGCACAGATACGCAGTATTTT.